These 15 T cell receptor beta chains share one sample of origin, sequenced in a study of shared clonotypes between healthy human individuals. Data came from immunoSEQ multiplex PCR; TCRdb stores just in-frame clones and leaves some out. This sample has roughly 1,100,000 clones, with roughly 80% found just once. The sample taken for sequencing was memory CD4+ T cells sorted from blood. The subset: CD45RA-negative fraction. Receptors were obtained from a man in his late teens or twenties in good health.

V gene TRBV28 combines with J gene TRBJ1-5; D is uncertain. Per germline, CDR1 MDHEN and CDR2 SYDVKM. The CDR3 loop spans 17 amino acids. V was shortened by 1 base and J by 0 bases, with 13 bases between the two germline ends. The CDR3 DNA reads TGTGCCAGCAGTTTATCGGGCAGCTCGTATAGCAATCAGCCCCAGCATTTT. Translating gives CASSLSGSSYSNQPQHF.

This chain links TRBV30 with TRBJ2-1; D tentatively reads TRBD1 or TRBD2 (5 bases each). This CDR3 has 13 amino acids. Germline CDR1 reads GTSNPN; CDR2 reads SVGIG (reference sequence). Trimming shortened V by 0 bases and J by 9 bases, and 12 bases separated the two germline ends. The CDR3 sequence: CAWSVPGPPEQFF. For the CDR3, the DNA is TGTGCCTGGAGTGTACCGGGACCTCCTGAGCAGTTCTTC.

The gene calls are TRBV13 and TRBJ2-3, with 8 bases aligning to TRBD2. This CDR3 spans 16 amino acids. Losses at the gene ends were 0 bases for V and 5 bases for J; bases not matched to a gene: 7. In germline, CDR1 is PRHDT, CDR2 FYEKMQ (reference sequence). CDR3 protein: CASSLGNSGVGDTQYF. CDR3 sequence (DNA): TGTGCCAGCAGCTTAGGAAATAGCGGGGTGGGAGATACGCAGTATTTT.

There are many counts of this clone. The V call is TRBV20-1, the J call TRBJ2-1; possibly TRBD1 or TRBD2 for D (5 bases each). Trimming left V 3 bases short and J 6 bases short, with 6 bases between. The CDR3 runs to 11 residues. From germline, CDR1 is DFQATT and CDR2 SNEGSKA (reference sequence). CDR3 nucleotide sequence: TGCAGTGCTAGGGGGGTCAATGAGCAGTTCTTC. Protein: CSARGVNEQFF.

V gene TRBV5-4 combines with J gene TRBJ2-3, with 7 nucleotides matching TRBD1. Per the germline V gene, CDR1 is SGHNT and CDR2 is YYREEE (reference sequence). Unmatched junction bases numbered 6, after V lost 0 bases and J lost 2 bases. This CDR3 contains 16 residues. CDR3 bases: TGTGCCAGCAGCTTGGATCCGGGACAGACCACAGATACGCAGTATTTT. Translating gives CASSLDPGQTTDTQYF.

The CDR3, as DNA: TGCGCCAGCAGTGATTACCTGACAGGGGTGCAAGAGACCCAGTACTTC. Translated: CASSDYLTGVQETQYF. This chain uses TRBV10-1 with TRBJ2-5, with 8 bases lining up with TRBD1. J gave up 2 bases and V 3 bases, and 8 bases lay outside the gene matches. Germline-derived CDR1 and CDR2 are WNHNN and SYGVQD (reference sequence). CDR3 length: 16 amino acids.

This rearrangement joins TRBV7-9 to TRBJ2-5; 10 bases line up with TRBD2. Trimming removed 4 bases from V and 7 bases from J; junction bases left unmatched: 12. The germline gives CDR1 SEHNR, CDR2 FQNEAQ (reference sequence). This CDR3 spans 16 amino acids. CDR3 DNA sequence: TGTGCCAGCAGCTCACCGGGACTAGCGTGGGTAGTGACCCAGTACTTC. Translated, it gives CASSSPGLAWVVTQYF.

The chain recombines TRBV5-1 with TRBJ2-3, with D perhaps being TRBD1 or TRBD2 (5 bases each). The CDR3 totals 15 residues. The germline V gene encodes CDR1 SGHRS and CDR2 YFSETQ. The V gene lost 1 base and the J gene lost 3 bases, with 12 bases spanning the gap. CDR3 amino acids: CASSLYRDGTDTQYF. Here the CDR3 DNA reads TGCGCCAGCAGCTTGTACCGGGACGGGACAGATACGCAGTATTTT.

V usage is TRBV7-2 and J usage is TRBJ1-4; D ambiguous. CDR1 and CDR2 from the germline V gene are SGHTA and FQGNSA. The CDR3 sequence is 14 residues long. Trimming left V 4 bases short and J 4 bases short, with 10 bases between. As DNA, the CDR3 is TGTGCCAGCAGCTCCCGGGCCTTTAATGAAAAACTGTTTTTT. Translated, it gives CASSSRAFNEKLFF.

The chain carries TRBV2 and TRBJ2-1, with 8 bases matching TRBD1. Germline values: CDR1 SNHLY, CDR2 FYNNEI. The J segment lost 9 bases and the V segment lost 5 bases, leaving 12 bases of the junction unmatched. There are 15 residues in the CDR3. In DNA form, the CDR3 reads TGTGCCAGCAGTCGGAGTGAGCAGGGGGCTAGTGAGCAGTTCTTC. Encoded protein: CASSRSEQGASEQFF.

This clone was detected only a few times. This chain connects TRBV5-1 to TRBJ2-4; 7 bases line up with TRBD1. Per germline, CDR1 SGHRS and CDR2 YFSETQ. The J segment lost 1 base and the V segment lost 4 bases, leaving 14 bases of the junction unmatched. CDR3 length: 18 amino acids. The CDR3 loop is CASSNPGQSDTAKNIQYF. DNA for the CDR3: TGCGCCAGCAGCAATCCGGGACAGAGTGATACGGCCAAAAACATTCAGTACTTC.

This rearrangement joins TRBV6-1 to TRBJ1-6; unclear D gene. The CDR3 runs to 12 residues. The V and J ends lost 9 bases and 7 bases respectively, with 10 bases between them. Germline CDR1 and CDR2: MNHNS and SASEGT. The DNA for the CDR3 is TGTGCCAGTACCTGGGAGAATTCACCCCTCCACTTT. Protein product: CASTWENSPLHF.

V gene TRBV5-5 combines with J gene TRBJ2-2, with TRBD1 matching over 7 bases. The CDR3 consists of 15 residues. V trimming: 4 bases; J trimming: 4 bases; junction bases outside the gene matches: 7. Germline V CDR1 and CDR2: SGHKS, YYEKEE (reference sequence). CDR3 protein: CASSRLGQSTGELFF. The CDR3 nucleotides read TGTGCCAGCAGCCGATTGGGACAGTCCACCGGGGAGCTGTTTTTT.

V and J are TRBV2 and TRBJ2-1; TRBD1 agrees at 10 bases. J lost 5 bases, V lost 5 bases, and 6 bases had no gene match. CDR3 length equals 15 residues. Germline V gene sequence: CDR1 SNHLY, CDR2 FYNNEI. CDR3: CASSSDRGHHNEQFF. In DNA form, the CDR3 reads TGTGCCAGCAGTTCCGACAGGGGGCACCACAATGAGCAGTTCTTC.

This chain links TRBV10-1 with TRBJ2-3; D might be TRBD1 or TRBD2, each matching 5 bases. This CDR3 has 15 amino acids. Germline loops: CDR1 WNHNN, CDR2 SYGVQD (reference sequence). V shed 0 bases and J shed 6 bases, with 13 bases lying between them. CDR3 coding DNA: TGCGCCAGCAGTGAGTCGGGGCCTCCGGGGGATACGCAGTATTTT. Amino acid sequence: CASSESGPPGDTQYF.